This TCR beta chain originates from a study of tumor-infiltrating lymphocytes in primary liver carcinoma. Study outcomes and limitations: Reduced overlap was seen in tumor-adjacent and tumor-blood pairs versus tumor region pairs.

cDNA specific to TCR beta was made from around 450 ng of total RNA, with a constant-region primer employed for priming. Construction of TCR beta libraries relied on three successive nested multiplex PCR rounds employing slightly modified ARM-PCR. For around 9 cycles apiece, the opening two PCR rounds ran with TRBV1-TRBV30 forward primers and a C-beta reverse primer. In TCRdb, the multiplex PCR reads were re-called with MiXCR into one record per CDR3 protein. The sample includes about 50,000 distinct CDR3 sequences, roughly 80% of them seen just once. Concerning this clonotype: Its antigen is not identified. As the CDR3 is not closed by the conserved phenylalanine or tryptophan, this likely results from a read error.

Unsorted bulk tissue, about 17-34 mg of it, served as the source for co-extraction of RNA and DNA. V was cut by 4 bases and J by 5 bases, with 14 bases left in between. The CDR3 covers 14 residues. CDR1 is SGHDN and CDR2 is FVKESK in the germline V gene. V is TRBV14 and J is TRBJ2-5; D not certain. The TCR was taken from a man between 35 and 55 years old with primary liver carcinoma and hepatitis B virus infection. Sequenced material: liver tumor tissue from sampling region 5. Subset specified: tumor region T5, tumor centre. DNA for the CDR3: TGTGCCAGCAGCCTAGGACCGCCCTTGGAGACCCAGTACGTC. Its translation is CASSLGPPLETQYV.